One and the same sample provided the 18 T cell receptor beta chains below, sequenced in a study of blood T cell repertoires in COVID-19. The table came from immunoSEQ multiplex PCR; TCRdb's copy has only in-frame clones and leaves some out. The table shows 55,000 to 80,000 clones, with roughly nine tenths occurring only once. Input material: peripheral blood. These receptors originate from a man in his forties or fifties with acute or convalescent COVID-19.

This chain links TRBV6-1 with TRBJ1-2; D uncertain. Per the germline V gene, CDR1 is MNHNS and CDR2 is SASEGT. The ends were cut back, 4 bases at V and 2 bases at J, with 8 bases in the middle. The CDR3 has 13 amino acids. The CDR3 DNA reads as TGTGCCAGCAGTGGAGCCCTGAACTATGGCTACACCTTC. Protein product: CASSGALNYGYTF.

The chain links TRBV6-1 to TRBJ1-2; no firm D call. The germline gives CDR1 MNHNS, CDR2 SASEGT. The V and J ends lost 2 bases and 8 bases respectively, with 6 bases between them. The length of the CDR3 is 11 residues. This CDR3 is CASSEQAGYTF. In DNA form, the CDR3 reads TGTGCCAGCAGTGAACAGGCAGGCTACACCTTC.

The chain combines TRBV2 with TRBJ1-6; the match to TRBD1 covers 7 bases. The germline CDR1 and CDR2 sequences are SNHLY and FYNNEI. V gave up 4 bases and J gave up 9 bases; unmatched junction bases: 6. CDR3 length: 14 amino acids. CDR3 amino acids: CASSVRQGGSPLHF. The CDR3 DNA is TGTGCCAGCAGTGTGAGACAGGGAGGTTCACCCCTCCACTTT.

The gene calls are TRBV11-1 and TRBJ2-2, with 8 bases aligning to TRBD1. The CDR3 runs to 14 residues. J lost 4 bases, V lost 10 bases, and 8 bases had no gene match. CDR1 SGHAT and CDR2 FQDESV come from the germline V gene (reference sequence). For the CDR3, the DNA is TGTGCCACAAGGACAGGGAAGGGCACCGGGGAGCTGTTTTTT. This translates into CATRTGKGTGELFF. The full variable domain, with the rest looked up from reference TRBV11-1 and TRBJ2-2, is EAEVAQSPRYKITEKSQAVAFWCDPISGHATLYWYRQILGQGPELLVQFQDESVVDDSQLPKDRFSAERLKGVDSTLKIQPAELGDSAMYLCATRTGKGTGELFFGEGSRLTVL.

This clone showed up just a few times. The genes are TRBV18 and TRBJ1-1; 7 bases match TRBD1. There are 18 residues in the CDR3. From germline, CDR1 is KGHSH and CDR2 LQKENI. V dropped 4 bases and J dropped 1; count of bases not matched to a gene: 15. The CDR3 DNA is TGTGCCAGCTCACTCTCCGCCACGACCGGGACAGAGAACACTGAAGCTTTCTTT. Amino acid sequence: CASSLSATTGTENTEAFF.

The chain recombines TRBV27 with TRBJ2-7; tentative D call: TRBD2 (5 bases). The CDR3 is made up of 15 amino acids. The germline CDR1 and CDR2 sequences are MNHEY and SMNVEV (reference sequence). Trimming cost V 6 bases and J 2 bases, with 17 bases left between them. CDR3 loop: CASSLGGPGTYEQYF. DNA for the CDR3: TGTGCCAGCAGCTTGGGCGGACCGGGGACCTACGAGCAGTACTTC.

V usage is TRBV27 and J usage is TRBJ2-7, with 7 bases aligning to TRBD2. Germline-derived CDR1 and CDR2 are MNHEY and SMNVEV (reference sequence). The CDR3 consists of 16 residues. After removal of 6 bases from V and 1 base from J, the junction contained 12 bases not matched to a gene. The CDR3 protein is CASRGVGRAGSYEQYV. For the CDR3, the DNA is TGTGCCAGCAGGGGAGTGGGGAGGGCGGGATCCTACGAGCAGTACGTC.

The genes are TRBV28 and TRBJ2-7; 8 nucleotides line up with TRBD1. The CDR3 loop spans 14 amino acids. The germline gives CDR1 MDHEN, CDR2 SYDVKM. J lost 4 bases, V lost 6 bases, and 8 bases had no gene match. DNA of the CDR3: TGTGCCAGCAGGGACAGGGAAGGGTCTTACGAGCAGTACTTC. Amino acid sequence: CASRDREGSYEQYF.

The V call is TRBV18, the J call TRBJ2-2; D call uncertain. From germline, CDR1 is KGHSH and CDR2 LQKENI. Trimming stripped 1 base from V and 0 bases from J, with 6 bases between. CDR3 length: 15 residues. The CDR3: CASSPLPANTGELFF. In nucleotides, the CDR3 is TGTGCCAGCTCACCACTTCCAGCGAACACCGGGGAGCTGTTTTTT. Using reference TRBV18 and TRBJ2-2 for the parts outside the CDR3, the full variable domain is NAGVMQNPRHLVRRRGQEARLRCSPMKGHSHVYWYRQLPEEGLKFMVYLQKENIIDESGMPKERFSAEFPKEGPSILRIQQVVRGDSAAYFCASSPLPANTGELFFGEGSRLTVL.

The CDR3 spells CASSKVASSDEQFF. The CDR3 DNA reads as TGTGCCAGCAGCAAAGTAGCTAGCAGCGATGAGCAGTTCTTC. The V and J genes are TRBV21-1 and TRBJ2-1; TRBD2 is the table's D call, not checked against the DNA. TRBV21-1 is labeled a pseudogene. CDR3 size: 14 residues.

CDR3 in DNA: TGTGCCAGCAGTGAAGAATTAAACTATGGCTACACCTTC. It specifies CASSEELNYGYTF. The chain is built from TRBV6-1 and TRBJ1-2; D unresolved. This CDR3 contains 13 residues. The germline V gene has CDR1 MNHNS and CDR2 SASEGT. The ends were cut back, 1 base at V and 2 bases at J, with 5 bases in the middle.

The chain couples TRBV19 to TRBJ1-4; 7 nucleotides match TRBD1. Unmatched junction bases numbered 8, after V lost 7 bases and J lost 6 bases. The length of the CDR3 is 14 residues. The V gene's germline CDR1 is LNHDA and CDR2 SQIVND (reference sequence). CDR3 loop: CASTTTGLDEKLFF. As DNA, the CDR3 is TGTGCCAGTACCACGACAGGGTTAGATGAAAAACTGTTTTTT.

The chain links TRBV11-2 to TRBJ1-2; D unresolved. Trimming cost V 2 bases and J 2 bases, with 12 bases left between them. Germline lookup yields CDR1 SGHAT and CDR2 FQNNGV. The CDR3 sequence is 15 residues long. The CDR3 region has the DNA TGTGCCAGCAGCTTAATACAGTTACAGAACTATGGCTACACCTTC. Translating it yields CASSLIQLQNYGYTF.

This clone occurred once. At one end the junction does not follow the germline gene, possibly because of a read error. The chain employs TRBV7-7 and TRBJ2-1, with TRBD1 identical over 7 bases. The germline V gene has CDR1 SSHAT and CDR2 FNYEAQ (reference sequence). This CDR3 spans 16 amino acids. This CDR3 is CASSFDRVGVYNEQFF. Written as DNA, the CDR3 is TGTGCTAGCAGCTTCGACAGGGTGGGGGTTTACAATGAGCAGTTCTTC.

The rearrangement links TRBV28 to TRBJ1-4; 8 bases align to TRBD1. V lost 2 bases, J lost 7 bases, and 9 bases stayed unmatched. Germline-derived CDR1 and CDR2 are MDHEN and SYDVKM. The CDR3 is 16 amino acids. The CDR3 bases are TGTGCCAGCAGTTTAATCGGACAGGGTTTGGGTGAAAAACTGTTTTTT. Amino acids: CASSLIGQGLGEKLFF. The full variable domain, completed using reference TRBV28 and TRBJ1-4, is DVKVTQSSRYLVKRTGEKVFLECVQDMDHENMFWYRQDPGLGLRLIYFSYDVKMKEKGDIPEGYSVSREKKERFSLILESASTNQTSMYLCASSLIGQGLGEKLFFGSGTQLSVL.

The chain carries TRBV27 and TRBJ2-7, with D perhaps matching TRBD2 (5 bases). V lost 5 bases and J lost 5, with 16 bases in between. Germline V lookup: CDR1 MNHEY, CDR2 SMNVEV (reference sequence). The CDR3 extends over 14 amino acids. The DNA of the CDR3 is TGTGCCAGCAGTCCGCTTCCACTAGGGAACGAGCAGTACGTC. Its translation is CASSPLPLGNEQYV.

This rearrangement joins TRBV10-3 to TRBJ2-5; D may be TRBD1 (5 bases). The CDR3 spans 12 residues. Germline CDR1 is ENHRY and CDR2 is SYGVKD. Trimming took off 10 bases at V and 2 bases at J, with 11 bases between the two ends. CDR3 amino acids: CATRTQQETQYF. In DNA form, the CDR3 reads TGTGCCACCCGGACACAACAAGAGACCCAGTACTTC.

V is TRBV7-2 and J is TRBJ2-2; D not resolved. The germline V gene has CDR1 SGHTA and CDR2 FQGNSA. Trimming took off 6 bases at V and 7 bases at J, with 15 bases between the two ends. CDR3 length: 14 amino acids. The CDR3 region has the DNA TGTGCCAGCAGACCCCCAAGGCCGGGCGGGGAGCTGTTTTTT. Its translation is CASRPPRPGGELFF.